This TCR beta chain comes out of a study of lung T cells in sarcoidosis with Löfgren's syndrome. TCRdb independently ran MiXCR on the reads; one entry per CDR3 protein. The table lists about 8,500 distinct CDR3 sequences, around a fifth of them singletons, with around 23% in the top ten. V lost 6 bases to trimming and J lost 4 bases, with 14 bases between them. The CDR3 sequence is 14 residues long. The table lists this clonotype with many counts. Its antigen is still unknown. Possible read error: a much larger clone is one base away. The study's findings and limits: Multiple Löfgren's syndrome patients reportedly shared TRAV12-1 and TRBV2 CDR3 motifs, suggesting public CD4+ TCRs.

The sequence came from a human donor with sarcoidosis (Löfgren's syndrome or another form), or a control subject (not recorded which). Input material: CD4+ T cells from bronchoalveolar lavage fluid. The chain has TRBV12-3 or TRBV12-4 and TRBJ2-3; D may match TRBD1 or TRBD2 (6 bases each). CDR3 in DNA: TGTGCCAGCAGCCTTAACGGGGGCTCAGATACGCAGTATTTT. The encoded protein is CASSLNGGSDTQYF.